The 19 T cell receptor beta chains in this list originate from one sample, sequenced in a study of shared clonotypes between healthy human individuals. Method: immunoSEQ multiplex PCR; TCRdb's copy keeps in-frame clones and lacks some. The sample shows approximately 2.3 million clones, over 85% of them seen only once. The sample was naive CD4+ T cells from PBMCs. Subset specified: CD45RA+ positively selected. The source of these receptors is a man aged 18 to 30 in good health. Some clones in this sample may be carry-over from other donors' samples.

The gene calls are TRBV5-6 and TRBJ2-7; weak D call: TRBD2 (5 bases). Germline assignment: CDR1 SGHDT and CDR2 YYEEEE. Trimming pared 1 base from V and 1 base from J, leaving 12 bases between. The CDR3 spans 15 residues. The CDR3 region has the DNA TGTGCCAGCAGCTTGTTGGGGAGATCGTCCTACGAGCAGTACTTC. Protein: CASSLLGRSSYEQYF.

The chain couples TRBV11-2 to TRBJ2-7; TRBD2 matches 10 bases. The germline gives CDR1 SGHAT, CDR2 FQNNGV. The ends lost 6 bases at V and 2 bases at J; junction bases unmatched: 10. The CDR3 length is 16 residues. The CDR3 loop reads CASRPIAGGPTYEQYF. The CDR3 region has the DNA TGTGCCAGCAGACCAATAGCGGGGGGTCCCACCTACGAGCAGTACTTC.

As regards this clone: The identical CDR3 is also encoded by other nucleotide sequences in the sample. The gene calls are TRBV5-6 and TRBJ2-1, with TRBD2 matching over 14 bases. The V and J ends lost 4 bases and 3 bases, in that order; junction bases with no gene match: 6. This CDR3 is 17 amino acids long. Germline CDR1 SGHDT, CDR2 YYEEEE. CDR3 sequence reads: CASSPRLAGGIYNEQFF. The DNA for the CDR3 is TGTGCCAGCAGCCCCAGACTAGCGGGAGGGATCTACAATGAGCAGTTCTTC.

The chain links TRBV30 to TRBJ1-3, with D possibly being TRBD1 (5 bases). V was pared by 2 bases and J by 3 bases, with 11 bases between. The germline CDR1 and CDR2 sequences are GTSNPN and SVGIG (reference sequence). The CDR3 runs to 14 residues. Written as DNA, the CDR3 is TGTGCCTGGAGTCCGGGGGGAATTGGAAACACCATATATTTT. This translates into CAWSPGGIGNTIYF.

V gene TRBV6-6 combines with J gene TRBJ2-1; D might be TRBD2 (5 bases). The V gene's germline CDR1 is MNHNY and CDR2 SVGAGI (reference sequence). Trimming stripped 3 bases from V and 8 bases from J, with 17 bases between. The CDR3 sequence is 15 residues long. The CDR3 reads CASSYLEALGYEQFF. The CDR3 coding sequence is TGTGCCAGCAGTTATTTGGAGGCCCTCGGGTATGAGCAGTTCTTC.

This clone has only one observation. Other nucleotide sequences from this sample produce the same CDR3. The chain recombines TRBV5-1 with TRBJ1-4; D perhaps matches TRBD1 (5 bases). Germline lookup yields CDR1 SGHRS and CDR2 YFSETQ. With 4 bases removed from V and 5 bases from J, the gap between germline ends came to 12 bases. This CDR3 is built from 14 residues. This chain's CDR3 is CASSLDTANEKLFF. The CDR3 region has the DNA TGCGCCAGCAGCCTGGACACGGCGAATGAAAAACTGTTTTTT.

The V gene is TRBV7-3, the J gene TRBJ2-2; D remains ambiguous. The V gene lost 1 base and the J gene lost 0 bases, with 9 bases spanning the gap. The CDR3 runs 16 residues. CDR1 is SGHTA, CDR2 FQGTGA, per germline. CDR3 sequence (DNA): TGTGCCAGCAGCTTAATAGGGTACACGAACACCGGGGAGCTGTTTTTT. It codes for CASSLIGYTNTGELFF.

CDR3 sequence (DNA): TGTGCCAGCACTCAAGGGATAGCAAACTACAATGAGCAGTTCTTC. As protein: CASTQGIANYNEQFF. This chain connects TRBV7-8 to TRBJ2-1; D remains ambiguous. From germline, CDR1 is SGHVS and CDR2 FQNEAQ. The CDR3 spans 15 residues. V lost 7 bases to trimming and J lost 3 bases, with 16 bases between them. The full variable domain, rest sourced from reference TRBV7-8 and TRBJ2-1, is GAGVSQSPRYKVAKRGQDVALRCDPISGHVSLFWYQQALGQGPEFLTYFQNEAQLDKSGLPSDRFFAERPEGSVSTLKIQRTQQEDSAVYLCASTQGIANYNEQFFGPGTRLTVL.

V and J are TRBV5-1 and TRBJ2-3; 8 bases agree with TRBD2. The V gene's germline CDR1 is SGHRS and CDR2 YFSETQ. This CDR3 has 16 residues. With V trimmed by 2 bases and J by 4 bases, 9 bases remained unmatched. The CDR3 sequence is CASSFIAGSGADTQYF. Here the CDR3 DNA reads TGCGCCAGCAGCTTCATAGCGGGATCGGGCGCAGATACGCAGTATTTT.

The chain recombines TRBV10-3 with TRBJ2-5, with 13 bases identical to TRBD2. Germline assignment: CDR1 ENHRY and CDR2 SYGVKD. J gave up 2 bases and V 3 bases, and 3 bases lay outside the gene matches. The CDR3 spans 16 residues. The CDR3 is CAISEGTSGIQETQYF. The CDR3 nucleotides read TGTGCCATCAGTGAAGGGACTAGCGGGATACAAGAGACCCAGTACTTC.

The chain recombines TRBV19 with TRBJ2-5; 11 nucleotides align to TRBD2. The germline V gene has CDR1 LNHDA and CDR2 SQIVND (reference sequence). Germline trimming cut 7 bases from V and 3 bases from J; bases unmatched to any gene: 28. CDR3 length: 22 amino acids. CDR3 protein: CASNRVLGLAGGSERREETQYF. The DNA for the CDR3 is TGTGCCAGTAACCGCGTTCTCGGGCTAGCGGGAGGATCAGAGCGACGGGAAGAGACCCAGTACTTC.

Here the CDR3 reads CATSPYFGELFF. Here the CDR3 DNA reads TGTGCCACCAGCCCCTACTTTGGGGAACTGTTTTTT. The rearrangement uses TRBV15 and TRBJ1-4; D gene ambiguous. V was clipped by 5 bases and J by 12 bases, with 13 bases between them. The CDR3 runs 12 residues. Germline-derived CDR1 and CDR2 are LNHNV and YYDKDF (reference sequence). Supplemented by reference TRBV15 and TRBJ1-4, the full variable domain reads DAMVIQNPRYQVTQFGKPVTLSCSQTLNHNVMYWYQQKSSQAPKLLFHYYDKDFNNEADTPDNFQSRRPNTSFCFLDIRSPGLGDTAMYLCATSPYFGELFFGSGTQLSVL.

The chain combines TRBV2 with TRBJ1-4, with no clear D. The length of the CDR3 is 13 residues. Germline CDR1 reads SNHLY; CDR2 reads FYNNEI. Trimming cost V 6 bases and J 3 bases, with 8 bases left between them. The CDR3: CASSLGPNEKLFF. The CDR3 bases are TGTGCCAGCAGCCTCGGGCCTAATGAAAAACTGTTTTTT.

This rearrangement joins TRBV5-1 to TRBJ1-1; D gene uncertain. The CDR3 contains 16 residues. The germline V gene encodes CDR1 SGHRS and CDR2 YFSETQ. The V end was cut by 2 bases, the J end by 1 base, with 15 bases between. Here the CDR3 DNA reads TGCGCCAGCAGCTTTGGCAGTTGGGTTACGAACACTGAAGCTTTCTTT. Its protein is CASSFGSWVTNTEAFF.

A single count supports this clone. CDR3 region: CASSPWTGDNQPQHF. DNA for the CDR3: TGTGCCAGCAGCCCCTGGACAGGGGACAATCAGCCCCAGCATTTT. The chain is built from TRBV7-3 and TRBJ1-5, with 9 bases matching TRBD1. Losses at the gene ends were 5 bases for V and 3 bases for J; bases not matched to a gene: 5. This CDR3 spans 15 amino acids. The germline CDR1 and CDR2 sequences are SGHTA and FQGTGA.

The J gene is TRBJ1-2, the V gene TRBV11-2; D uncertain. Germline V CDR1 and CDR2: SGHAT, FQNNGV. Trimming took off 5 bases at V and 3 bases at J, with 19 bases between the two ends. The CDR3 is 16 amino acids. The CDR3 nucleotides are TGTGCCAGCAGCCCCACCCAGGATACGGCCCACTATGGCTACACCTTC. Translating it yields CASSPTQDTAHYGYTF.

The V call is TRBV2, the J call TRBJ1-5, with 7 bases identical to TRBD1. The CDR3 is 15 amino acids. V trimming: 3 bases; J trimming: 3 bases; junction bases outside the gene matches: 5. Germline V CDR1 and CDR2: SNHLY, FYNNEI. CDR3 loop: CASSEGQSDNQPQHF. In DNA form, the CDR3 reads TGTGCCAGCAGTGAGGGACAGTCGGACAATCAGCCCCAGCATTTT. Full variable domain (missing parts from reference TRBV2 and TRBJ1-5): EPEVTQTPSHQVTQMGQEVILRCVPISNHLYFYWYRQILGQKVEFLVSFYNNEISEKSEIFDDQFSVERPDGSNFTLKIRSTKLEDSAMYFCASSEGQSDNQPQHFGDGTRLSIL.

Comments on this clone: The limits of the CDR3 on the DNA are not certain, so only TCRdb's listed CDR3 is given. The chain combines TRBV5-8 with TRBJ1-5. The CDR3 is made up of 14 amino acids, end residues included. Germline V gene data show CDR1 as SGHTS and CDR2 as YDEGEE. The CDR3 loop is CASSWGRGSPPVHF.

The rearrangement links TRBV6-5 to TRBJ1-1; 11 nucleotides agree with TRBD1. With V trimmed by 7 bases and J by 7 bases, 11 bases remained unmatched. The CDR3 is 15 residues long. Germline V lookup: CDR1 MNHEY, CDR2 SVGAGI. In DNA form, the CDR3 reads TGTGCCAGCATCGACACGGGACAGGGGGAAGTTGAAGCTTTCTTT. It specifies CASIDTGQGEVEAFF.